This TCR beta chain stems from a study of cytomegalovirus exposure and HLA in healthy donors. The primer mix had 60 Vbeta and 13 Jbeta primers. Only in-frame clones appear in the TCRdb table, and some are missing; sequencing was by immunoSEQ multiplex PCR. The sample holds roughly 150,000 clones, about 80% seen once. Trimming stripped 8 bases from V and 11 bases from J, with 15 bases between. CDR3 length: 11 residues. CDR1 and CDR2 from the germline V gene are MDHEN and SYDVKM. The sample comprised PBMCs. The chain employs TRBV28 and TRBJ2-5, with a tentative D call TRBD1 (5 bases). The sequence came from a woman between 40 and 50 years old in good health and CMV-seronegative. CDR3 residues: CASQGSVAQYF. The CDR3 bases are TGTGCCAGCCAGGGCTCGGTTGCTCAGTACTTC.